This TCR beta chain was obtained from a study of blood T cell repertoires in COVID-19. As for the study in general: T cells, B-cell-depleted T cells, or PBMCs supplied cDNA or gDNA.

Source study methods: Estimation of nucleated cell counts relied on the amplification of reference gene primers. Produced via immunoSEQ multiplex PCR; TCRdb's table is partial and in-frame only. D and trimming were read from the DNA, whereas the V and J calls and clone size are those reported in that table. The sample has over 200,000 clones; 65% to 90% are singletons. Individuals drawn from approximately 22 US areas were roughly 18 to 89 years old. Recovery meant two consecutive negative NP/OP PCR tests, professional clearance, or resolved symptoms. The trim removed 3 bases at V and 0 bases at J, leaving 3 bases unmatched. The V gene's germline CDR1 is LGHNT and CDR2 FRNRAP. The CDR3 length is 16 residues.

Sequenced sample: PBMCs or T cells enriched from blood (not recorded which). This receptor was obtained from a man between 18 and 29 years old who had recovered from COVID-19. The chain is built from TRBV12-5 and TRBJ2-2; 8 positions match TRBD2. The CDR3 DNA reads TGTGCTAGTGGTTTTTTGCGGGGGGCGAACACCGGGGAGCTGTTTTTT. It codes for CASGFLRGANTGELFF.